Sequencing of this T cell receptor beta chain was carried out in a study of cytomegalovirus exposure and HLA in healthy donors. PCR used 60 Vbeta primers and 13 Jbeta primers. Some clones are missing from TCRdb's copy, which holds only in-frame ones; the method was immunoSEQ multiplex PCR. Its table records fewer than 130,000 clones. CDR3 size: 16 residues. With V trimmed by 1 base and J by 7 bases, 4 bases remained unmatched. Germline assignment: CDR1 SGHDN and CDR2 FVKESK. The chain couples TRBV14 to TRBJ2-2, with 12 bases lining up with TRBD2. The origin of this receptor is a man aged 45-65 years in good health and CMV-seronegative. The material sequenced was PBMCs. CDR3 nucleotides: TGTGCCAGCAGCCAAGGACTAGCGGGAGTCGTCGGGGAGCTGTTTTTT. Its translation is CASSQGLAGVVGELFF. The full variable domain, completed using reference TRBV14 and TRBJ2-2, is EAGVTQFPSHSVIEKGQTVTLRCDPISGHDNLYWYRRVMGKEIKFLLHFVKESKQDESGMPNNRFLAERTGGTYSTLKVQPAELEDSGVYFCASSQGLAGVVGELFFGEGSRLTVL.